The T cell receptor beta chain under discussion was sequenced for a study of cytomegalovirus exposure and HLA in healthy donors. In the case of this clone: As yet, its antigen is unknown.

Vbeta (60) and Jbeta (13) primers were used in the PCR. Sequencing used immunoSEQ multiplex PCR; TCRdb keeps in-frame clones, though not all of them. Of approximately 110,000 clones in the sample, under 80% were seen once. General observations from the study: Among the CMV-associated chains, three were confirmed in vitro as specific for CMV antigens.

The clonotype comes from a woman in her forties or fifties in good health and CMV-seropositive. Material: PBMCs.

The CDR3 here is CASGLRVAGANTGELFF. The CDR3 bases are TGTGCTAGTGGCCTCCGAGTGGCGGGGGCCAACACCGGGGAGCTGTTTTTT. V usage is TRBV12-5 and J usage is TRBJ2-2; a possible D gene is TRBD2 (7 bases). The CDR3 spans 17 residues. Trimming removed 6 bases at V and 2 bases at J, with 19 bases between. The germline V gene encodes CDR1 LGHNT and CDR2 FRNRAP.